The 14 T cell receptor beta chains below come from one sample, sequenced in a study of stem cell transplantation in POMP-related autoinflammatory disease. TCRdb's copy holds only in-frame clones and misses some; the assay was immunoSEQ multiplex PCR. The sample consists of some 26,000 clones, approximately 85% of them appearing once. The sequencing here drew on CD4+ T cells from PBMCs, taken before stem cell transplantation. The source of these receptors is a human donor with POMP-related autoinflammation and immune dysregulation (PRAID).

The rearrangement uses TRBV6-5 and TRBJ1-1; tentative D call: TRBD1 (6 bases). V was clipped by 0 bases and J by 3 bases, with 11 bases between them. Germline V lookup: CDR1 MNHEY, CDR2 SVGAGI. The CDR3 length is 15 residues. The CDR3 protein is CASSYSRTEDTEAFF. CDR3 DNA: TGTGCCAGCAGTTACTCCCGGACAGAGGACACTGAAGCTTTCTTT.

CDR3 loop: CASSGSDRLYGYTF. For the CDR3, the DNA is TGTGCCAGCAGCGGGTCGGACAGGCTCTATGGCTACACCTTC. The chain is built from TRBV9 and TRBJ1-2, with 7 bases that match TRBD1. The CDR3 is 14 amino acids. With 3 bases clipped from V and 4 bases from J, the junction kept 6 bases outside the gene matches. Looked up from germline, CDR1 is SGDLS and CDR2 is YYNGEE.

There are a few counts of this clone. The chain couples TRBV5-1 to TRBJ2-7; D is undetermined. Per germline, CDR1 SGHRS and CDR2 YFSETQ. This CDR3 is built from 14 residues. V lost 2 bases and J 1 base, leaving 10 bases between the germline ends. Here the CDR3 reads CASSFRGLSYEQYF. The CDR3 coding sequence is TGCGCCAGCAGCTTTCGCGGATTGTCCTACGAGCAGTACTTC.

The chain couples TRBV5-1 to TRBJ1-2, with D possibly being TRBD1 (5 bases). The germline V and J ends were trimmed by 0 bases and 8 bases, with 14 bases remaining between them. Germline CDR1 and CDR2: SGHRS and YFSETQ. The CDR3 spans 14 residues. The CDR3 nucleotides read TGCGCCAGCAGCTTGGTTGGCCCCTCAGGGGGCTACACCTTC. It translates to CASSLVGPSGGYTF.

The V call is TRBV29-1, the J call TRBJ2-1; 9 bases fit TRBD2. Unmatched junction bases numbered 12, after V lost 7 bases and J lost 8 bases. Germline V gene sequence: CDR1 SQVTM, CDR2 ANQGSEA. This CDR3 comprises 14 residues. Written as DNA, the CDR3 is TGCAGCGCTAATGGCGGGGGGGCTAGCTATGAGCAGTTCTTC. Its protein is CSANGGGASYEQFF.

A single count supports this clone. The chain carries TRBV2 and TRBJ1-2; D unresolved. CDR1 is SNHLY, CDR2 FYNNEI, per germline. The CDR3 covers 11 residues. V lost 4 bases, J lost 4 bases, and 4 bases lay in between. DNA for the CDR3: TGTGCCAGCAGTGGGGGCTATGGCTACACCTTC. It encodes CASSGGYGYTF.

CDR3 loop: CASSGQGRNEQYF. In DNA, the CDR3 is TGTGCCAGCAGTGGACAGGGTCGGAACGAGCAGTACTTC. This rearrangement joins TRBV6-1 to TRBJ2-7; 7 nucleotides align to TRBD1. In germline, CDR1 is MNHNS, CDR2 SASEGT. Trimming removed 4 bases from V and 5 bases from J; junction bases left unmatched: 5. The CDR3 length is 13 residues.

The V gene is TRBV9, the J gene TRBJ1-2, with a tentative D call TRBD1 (6 bases). The CDR3 consists of 14 residues. V lost 4 bases and J 6 bases, leaving 16 bases between the germline ends. Per the germline V gene, CDR1 is SGDLS and CDR2 is YYNGEE. The CDR3 sequence is CASSTQGKADGYTF. As DNA, the CDR3 is TGTGCCAGCAGCACACAGGGAAAAGCGGATGGCTACACCTTC.

Comments on this clone: The junction and the germline gene differ at one end; a read error may be behind it. The chain recombines TRBV9 with TRBJ1-5, with a weak D call TRBD1 (6 bases). The germline gives CDR1 SGDLS, CDR2 YYNGEE. The CDR3 is 13 amino acids. CDR3 DNA sequence: TGTGCCAGCAGCGGGGGGCGGGATCAACCCCAGCATTTT. Protein sequence: CASSGGRDQPQHF.

The chain uses TRBV2 and TRBJ2-7, with no clear D. This CDR3 contains 13 residues. Per germline, CDR1 SNHLY and CDR2 FYNNEI. V lost 4 bases and J lost 1, with 8 bases in between. The CDR3 DNA sequence: TGTGCCAGCAGTGTTGGAAGTTCCTACGAGCAGTACTTC. Encoded protein: CASSVGSSYEQYF.

The chain couples TRBV5-8 to TRBJ1-1; TRBD1 is a possible D gene (6 bases). The germline CDR1 and CDR2 sequences are SGHTS and YDEGEE. V was shortened by 1 base and J by 4 bases, with 11 bases between the two germline ends. CDR3 length: 14 amino acids. CDR3 coding DNA: TGTGCCAGCAGCTTGAGGGGGTCGGGCACTGAAGCTTTCTTT. It encodes CASSLRGSGTEAFF.

The chain couples TRBV11-2 to TRBJ2-7; D unclear. CDR3 length equals 13 residues. Germline CDR1 and CDR2: SGHAT and FQNNGV. The ends were cut back, 5 bases at V and 7 bases at J, with 15 bases in the middle. The CDR3 DNA sequence: TGTGCCAGCAGCAACGACGCTCCTGGTGAGCAGTACTTC. It translates to CASSNDAPGEQYF. Looking up the rest from reference TRBV11-2 and TRBJ2-7 gives the full variable domain: EAGVAQSPRYKIIEKRQSVAFWCNPISGHATLYWYQQILGQGPKLLIQFQNNGVVDDSQLPKDRFSAERLKGVDSTLKIQPAKLEDSAVYLCASSNDAPGEQYFGPGTRLTVT.

The chain is built from TRBV18 and TRBJ2-3; 9 positions match TRBD2. The germline gives CDR1 KGHSH, CDR2 LQKENI. V lost 3 bases, J lost 1 base, and 5 bases stayed unmatched. There are 16 residues in the CDR3. CDR3 residues: CASSPRGGARTDTQYF. The CDR3 nucleotides are TGTGCCAGCTCACCGCGGGGGGGGGCCCGCACAGATACGCAGTATTTT.

The chain is built from TRBV10-2 and TRBJ1-2; TRBD1 matches 8 bases. V trimming: 4 bases; J trimming: 7 bases; junction bases outside the gene matches: 8. From germline, CDR1 is WSHSY and CDR2 SAAADI. The CDR3 length is 14 residues. In DNA form, the CDR3 reads TGCGCCAGCAGTGCGACAGGGGATGGGAGTGGCTACACCTTC. It yields the protein CASSATGDGSGYTF.